This T cell receptor beta chain stems from a study of blood T cell repertoires in COVID-19. Trimming took 4 bases from V and 5 from J, leaving 7 bases between them. CDR1 and CDR2 from the germline V gene are KGHSH and LQKENI. The CDR3 loop spans 12 amino acids. Profiled with immunoSEQ multiplex PCR; TCRdb holds only in-frame clones, not every one. This sample yields tens of thousands of clones, of which roughly nine tenths are seen a single time; roughly 2% belongs to the top ten. The sample taken for sequencing was peripheral blood. The receptor comes from a man aged 50 to 60 with active COVID-19. The rearrangement joins TRBV18 to TRBJ2-3; TRBD1 is a possible D gene (5 bases). DNA of the CDR3: TGTGCCAGCTCACAAGACAGAGATACGCAGTATTTT. It is translated as CASSQDRDTQYF.